This T cell receptor beta chain was identified in a study of blood T cell repertoires in COVID-19. In the study overall: Sources were T cells, B-cell-depleted T cells, or PBMCs; the material itself was cDNA or gDNA.

The CDR3 extends over 15 amino acids. Looked up from germline, CDR1 is SGHNT and CDR2 is YENEEA. The V and J ends lost 5 bases and 2 bases, in that order; junction bases with no gene match: 6. Sequencing used immunoSEQ multiplex PCR; TCRdb keeps in-frame clones, though not all of them. There are 100,000 to 150,000 clones in the sample; around 87% occur only once, and approximately 3.3% lies in the top ten. This sequence was found in a woman in her sixties with acute or convalescent COVID-19. The material sequenced was peripheral blood. V gene TRBV11-3 combines with J gene TRBJ2-3, with 8 bases matching TRBD2. This CDR3 is CASSQVAGITDTQYF. For the CDR3, the DNA is TGTGCCAGCAGCCAAGTAGCGGGAATCACAGATACGCAGTATTTT.